Given below is one T cell receptor (beta chain) in context. Its matching antigen is unknown. This sample was taken from a study of blood T cells in healthy people across ages. Findings and caveats of the study: Significant beta diversity loss was already apparent by age around 36, declining roughly linearly. Whereas aged donors had fewer naive CD4+ cells, long-lived donors had more of them and higher diversity.

Combining a sample-barcoded 5' primer with a J-beta primer mix, a second PCR ran for roughly 6 to 11 cycles. The template-switch adaptor was a 5' adaptor with 12 random nucleotides. It tagged each cDNA molecule. Each CDR3 protein gets one entry after TCRdb re-called the 5' RACE reads with MiXCR. The sample lists fewer than 950,000 distinct CDR3 sequences, approximately 53% occurring once. CDR1 and CDR2 from the germline V gene are SNHLY and FYNNEI. Trimming pared 8 bases from V and 1 base from J, leaving 8 bases between. The CDR3 is 12 amino acids. This sequence joins TRBV2 and TRBJ1-1; the D gene is possibly TRBD1 (5 bases). The clonotype comes from a man older than 75 in good health. Material: blood. The CDR3 loop is CASGAENTEAFF. The CDR3 coding sequence is TGTGCCAGCGGGGCAGAGAACACTGAAGCTTTCTTT.